A selection of T cell receptor beta chains follows, all from one sample in a study of cytomegalovirus exposure and HLA in healthy donors. Sequencing used immunoSEQ multiplex PCR; TCRdb keeps in-frame clones, though not all of them. The sample carries 150,000 to 200,000 clones, 80% recorded once. The sample was PBMCs. The origin of the receptors is a woman in her thirties or forties in good health and CMV-seronegative. The CDR3 runs from the conserved cysteine through the conserved F or W. A D gene is named only where the DNA matches it firmly. Expanded clones are given a class, and other clones once, few, many or no size at all.

>TRBJ1-1|NA|NA|TRBV27
CASSLSGVNTEAFF
TGTGCCAGCAGTTTATCAGGGGTGAACACTGAAGCTTTCTTT
>TRBJ2-3|NA|NA|TRBV15
CATSARTGTDTQYF
TGTGCCACCAGCGCCCGGACAGGCACAGATACGCAGTATTTT
>TRBJ2-1|TRBD1|NA|TRBV15
CATSRGQDNEQFF
TGTGCCACCAGCAGGGGACAGGACAATGAGCAGTTCTTC
>TRBJ2-1|TRBD2|NA|TRBV4-3
CASSQRREANEQFF
TGCGCCAGCAGCCAAAGGCGGGAGGCCAATGAGCAGTTCTTC
>TRBJ2-4|TRBD1|NA|TRBV18
CASSPRTGENIQYF
TGTGCCAGCTCACCGAGGACAGGGGAAAACATTCAGTACTTC
>TRBJ1-5|TRBD1|NA|TRBV27
CASSPYSYGTGYDGNQPQHF
TGTGCCAGCAGCCCCTACTCCTACGGGACAGGCTATGATGGCAATCAGCCCCAGCATTTT
>TRBJ2-1|NA|NA|TRBV5-5
CASSPEWYPSSYNEQFF
TGTGCCAGCAGCCCGGAGTGGTACCCTAGCTCCTACAATGAGCAGTTCTTC
>TRBJ1-5|NA|NA|TRBV11-2
CASSAPPTGEGPQHF
TGTGCCAGCAGCGCCCCACCGACGGGAGAGGGGCCCCAGCATTTT
>TRBJ2-7|TRBD2|NA|TRBV18
CASSLRDYQHEQYF
TGTGCCAGCTCACTGCGGGACTACCAGCACGAGCAGTACTTC
>TRBJ2-1|TRBD2|NA|TRBV7-3
CASSLNSGGPFYNEQFF
TGTGCCAGCAGCTTAAATAGCGGGGGTCCCTTCTACAATGAGCAGTTCTTC
>TRBJ2-1|TRBD2|NA|TRBV27
CASSVRHGAGEENEQFF
TGTGCCAGCAGTGTCAGACATGGGGCGGGAGAAGAGAATGAGCAGTTCTTC
>TRBJ2-7|TRBD1|NA|TRBV7-3
CASSLMGQGAYEQYF
TGTGCCAGCAGCTTAATGGGACAGGGGGCCTACGAGCAGTACTTC
>TRBJ2-1|TRBD2|NA|TRBV29-1
CSVEGLAGAPEQFF
TGCAGCGTTGAGGGACTAGCGGGAGCCCCCGAGCAGTTCTTC
>TRBJ1-1|NA|once|TRBV7-2
CASSFDGGNTEAFF
TGTGCCAGCAGCTTCGACGGGGGGAACACTGAAGCTTTCTTT
>TRBJ1-5|TRBD1|NA|TRBV19
CASRQGPDQPQHF
TGTGCCAGCCGACAGGGGCCTGATCAGCCCCAGCATTTT
>TRBJ2-1|TRBD1|NA|TRBV29-1
CSVDRVIQEQFF
TGCAGCGTGGACAGGGTTATACAGGAGCAGTTCTTC
>TRBJ1-3|NA|NA|TRBV6-1
CASRTSGSGNTIYF
TGTGCCAGCCGTACCTCGGGCTCTGGAAACACCATATATTTT
>TRBJ1-4|NA|NA|TRBV4-2
CASSQDYQGEKLFF
TGTGCCAGCAGCCAAGATTATCAGGGTGAAAAACTGTTTTTT
>TRBJ1-2|NA|few|TRBV7-2
CASSSTDRNPNYGYTF
TGTGCCAGCAGCTCTACCGACAGGAACCCTAACTATGGCTACACCTTC
>TRBJ1-1|NA|once|TRBV6-5
CASSYRQMNTEAFF
TGTGCCAGCAGTTATAGACAGATGAACACTGAAGCTTTCTTT
>TRBJ1-1|NA|NA|TRBV19
CASRGQGQNTEAFF
TGTGCCAGTAGGGGGCAGGGTCAGAACACTGAAGCTTTCTTT
>TRBJ1-5|NA|NA|TRBV19
CASSIGGNNQPQHF
TGTGCCAGTAGTATAGGAGGGAACAATCAGCCCCAGCATTTT
>TRBJ2-7|TRBD2|NA|TRBV18
CASSPTSDYEQYF
TGTGCCAGCTCACCGACTAGCGACTACGAGCAGTACTTC
>TRBJ1-1|NA|NA|TRBV15
CATSRARGTGLLNTEAFF
TGTGCCACCAGCAGAGCCCGGGGTACTGGGTTATTGAACACTGAAGCTTTCTTT
>TRBJ1-1|TRBD1|NA|TRBV5-6
CASSNRDRDYTEAFF
TGTGCCAGCAGCAACCGGGACAGAGACTACACTGAAGCTTTCTTT
>TRBJ1-4|TRBD1|NA|TRBV27
CASSSRTGANNEKLFF
TGTGCCAGCAGTTCTCGGACAGGGGCGAATAATGAAAAACTGTTTTTT
>TRBJ1-3|TRBD1|NA|TRBV15
CATSRDPGQGGNTIYF
TGTGCCACCAGCAGAGATCCGGGACAGGGTGGAAACACCATATATTTT
>TRBJ2-3|NA|NA|TRBV7-9
CASSFSGPTDTQYF
TGTGCCAGCAGCTTTAGCGGCCCCACAGATACGCAGTATTTT
>TRBJ2-4|TRBD2|NA|TRBV11-3
CASSLGLGAIQYF
TGTGCCAGCAGCTTGGGACTAGGCGCCATTCAGTACTTC
>TRBJ2-2|TRBD2|NA|TRBV5-1
CASSWLAGGNTGELFF
TGCGCCAGCAGCTGGCTAGCGGGAGGGAACACCGGGGAGCTGTTTTTT
>TRBJ1-4|TRBD1|NA|TRBV7-9
CASSLWTGGNQNEKLFF
TGTGCCAGCAGCCTATGGACAGGGGGGAATCAGAATGAAAAACTGTTTTTT
>TRBJ2-4|TRBD1|NA|TRBV18
CASSPPTGGDIQYF
TGTGCCAGCTCACCACCGACAGGGGGGGACATTCAGTACTTC
>TRBJ1-4|NA|few|TRBV5-1
CASSLADSPREKLFF
TGCGCCAGCAGCTTGGCCGACTCTCCTCGGGAAAAACTGTTTTTT
>TRBJ1-5|NA|NA|TRBV6-1
CASSDIQAEPQHF
TGTGCCAGCAGTGATATACAGGCTGAGCCCCAGCATTTT
>TRBJ1-1|NA|NA|TRBV4-3
CASSQAGDRVNTEAFF
TGCGCCAGCAGCCAAGCAGGAGACAGAGTGAACACTGAAGCTTTCTTT
>TRBJ2-1|TRBD2|NA|TRBV9
CASSGLAGDNEQFF
TGTGCCAGCAGCGGACTAGCGGGAGACAATGAGCAGTTCTTC
>TRBJ1-4|NA|few|TRBV29-1
CSVEDSSSEKLFF
TGCAGCGTTGAAGACTCAAGTAGTGAAAAACTGTTTTTT